The 13 T cell receptor beta chains below come from one sample, sequenced in a study of response to subunit inactivated influenza vaccine. One entry per CDR3 protein, called by TCRdb with MiXCR from the RT-PCR reads. The sample yields about 700,000 distinct CDR3 sequences, about 15% seen once. Sequenced material: PBMCs from blood, taken 14 to 15 days before vaccination. The receptor source for this set is a man aged 50-60 years who received an inactivated influenza vaccine.

In this sample, this clonotype turned up many times. V gene TRBV28 combines with J gene TRBJ2-7; D remains ambiguous. The CDR3 length is 12 residues. The germline CDR1 and CDR2 sequences are MDHEN and SYDVKM. V lost 5 bases and J 4 bases, leaving 9 bases between the germline ends. The CDR3 is CASSPLRYEQYF. CDR3 sequence (DNA): TGTGCCAGCAGTCCCCTGCGGTACGAGCAGTACTTC. The whole variable domain, remainder taken from reference TRBV28 and TRBJ2-7, is DVKVTQSSRYLVKRTGEKVFLECVQDMDHENMFWYRQDPGLGLRLIYFSYDVKMKEKGDIPEGYSVSREKKERFSLILESASTNQTSMYLCASSPLRYEQYFGPGTRLTVT.

This clonotype was picked up many times. This rearrangement joins TRBV7-6 to TRBJ2-3; D is unclear. Germline loops: CDR1 SGHVS, CDR2 FNYEAQ. The CDR3 is made up of 13 amino acids. Trimming stripped 0 bases from V and 6 bases from J, with 7 bases between. CDR3 in amino acids: CASSLALGDTQYF. The CDR3 nucleotides are TGTGCCAGCAGCTTAGCCTTGGGGGATACGCAGTATTTT.

This clonotype occurred a few times. The genes are TRBV12-3 or TRBV12-4 and TRBJ1-5; 7 bases are a match to TRBD1. Trimming cost V 7 bases and J 3 bases; bases outside gene matches: 12. The CDR3 spans 16 residues. DNA for the CDR3: TGTGCCAGCAACCGGGGACAGCGCAAGAACAATCAGCCCCAGCATTTT. Translating gives CASNRGQRKNNQPQHF.

This clonotype was counted only a few times. The rearrangement joins TRBV10-3 to TRBJ1-1; D not certain. V was pared by 4 bases and J by 0 bases, with 9 bases between. Germline assignment: CDR1 ENHRY and CDR2 SYGVKD. The CDR3 spans 14 residues. The CDR3 coding sequence is TGTGCCATCAGTGGGGATCCTATGAACACTGAAGCTTTCTTT. This sequence encodes CAISGDPMNTEAFF.

This clonotype has a handful of counts. This chain connects TRBV15 to TRBJ2-1; D possibly corresponds to TRBD2 (5 bases). CDR1 and CDR2 from the germline V gene are LNHNV and YYDKDF (reference sequence). The CDR3 sequence is 16 residues long. The V gene lost 3 bases and the J gene lost 2 bases, with 14 bases spanning the gap. The CDR3 DNA reads TGTGCCACCAGCAGCGATAGTGGAGGTCCCTACAATGAGCAGTTCTTC. This gives the protein CATSSDSGGPYNEQFF.

This clonotype was found a few times. The chain couples TRBV6-5 to TRBJ2-5; TRBD2 matches at 7 bases. Germline CDR1 reads MNHEY; CDR2 reads SVGAGI. The CDR3 runs to 18 residues. The trim removed 4 bases at V and 4 bases at J, leaving 18 bases unmatched. The CDR3: CASSSRMMGGGDRETQYF. CDR3 nucleotides: TGTGCCAGCAGTTCCCGGATGATGGGGGGAGGGGATCGAGAGACCCAGTACTTC.

This clonotype was picked up many times. V usage is TRBV7-2 and J usage is TRBJ1-4; the D gene is possibly TRBD1 (5 bases). V dropped 4 bases and J dropped 11 bases, with 14 bases sitting between them. Germline CDR1 and CDR2: SGHTA and FQGNSA. The CDR3 spans 13 residues. In nucleotides, the CDR3 is TGTGCCAGCAGCTCACTACAAGGGGACAAACTGTTTTTT. This encodes CASSSLQGDKLFF.

This chain connects TRBV6-2 or TRBV6-3 to TRBJ2-7; 9 bases line up with TRBD1. CDR3 length: 14 residues. CDR1 and CDR2 (germline): MNHEY, SVGEGT. V lost 2 bases and J lost 5; bases outside the gene matches: 4. CDR3 DNA sequence: TGTGCCAGCAGTTACGACAGGGGGAACGACGAGCAGTACTTC. Its protein product is CASSYDRGNDEQYF.

J is TRBJ2-3 and V is TRBV4-1; D is unresolved. In germline, CDR1 is MGHRA, CDR2 YSYEKL. Trimming pared 0 bases from V and 3 bases from J, leaving 16 bases between. CDR3 size: 17 residues. The CDR3 is CASSQDLLGGATDTQYF. CDR3 coding DNA: TGCGCCAGCAGCCAAGATCTGTTGGGCGGCGCAACAGATACGCAGTATTTT.

This clonotype was recorded a few times. The chain combines TRBV4-3 with TRBJ2-1; 9 nucleotides match TRBD1. The J segment lost 5 bases and the V segment lost 0 bases, leaving 5 bases of the junction unmatched. CDR1 and CDR2 from the germline V gene are LGHNA and YSLEER. CDR3 length: 16 residues. CDR3 nucleotides: TGCGCCAGCAGCCAAGATAGAAGGACAGGGGACAATGAGCAGTTCTTC. Translating gives CASSQDRRTGDNEQFF.

The chain combines TRBV6-2 or TRBV6-3 with TRBJ1-4, with unresolved D. CDR1 and CDR2 from the germline V gene are MNHEY and SVGEGT. V dropped 2 bases and J dropped 0 bases, with 22 bases sitting between them. There are 20 residues in the CDR3. The CDR3 loop reads CASSYLKTEVYDATNEKLFF. CDR3 in DNA: TGTGCCAGCAGTTACCTCAAAACCGAGGTATACGACGCAACTAATGAAAAACTGTTTTTT.

This clonotype was detected a few times. The V and J genes are TRBV7-2 and TRBJ1-4; 10 positions agree with TRBD1. J was trimmed by 7 bases and V by 1 base; bases with no gene match: 3. This CDR3 region has 15 residues. Germline loops: CDR1 SGHTA, CDR2 FQGNSA. CDR3 nucleotide sequence: TGTGCCAGCAGCTTAGGGACAGGGGGTGGTGAAAAACTGTTTTTT. It is translated as CASSLGTGGGEKLFF.

There are a few counts of this clonotype. This chain links TRBV7-6 with TRBJ2-7; 9 nucleotides match TRBD1. Trimming removed 5 bases from V and 3 bases from J; junction bases left unmatched: 8. The germline CDR1 and CDR2 sequences are SGHVS and FNYEAQ. The CDR3 is made up of 15 amino acids. The CDR3 spells CASSNGTGQYYEQYF. The CDR3 DNA sequence: TGTGCCAGCAGCAACGGGACAGGGCAATACTACGAGCAGTACTTC.